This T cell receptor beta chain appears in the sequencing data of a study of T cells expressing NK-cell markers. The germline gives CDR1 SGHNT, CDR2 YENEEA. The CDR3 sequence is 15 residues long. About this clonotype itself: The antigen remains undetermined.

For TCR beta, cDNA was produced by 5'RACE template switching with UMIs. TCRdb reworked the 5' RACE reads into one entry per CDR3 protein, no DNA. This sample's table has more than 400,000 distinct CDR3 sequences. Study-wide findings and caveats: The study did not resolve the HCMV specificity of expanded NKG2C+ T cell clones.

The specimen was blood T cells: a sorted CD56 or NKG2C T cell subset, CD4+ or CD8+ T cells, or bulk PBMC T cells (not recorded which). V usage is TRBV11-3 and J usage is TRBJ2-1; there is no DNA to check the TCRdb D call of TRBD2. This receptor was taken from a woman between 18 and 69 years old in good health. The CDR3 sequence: CASSHLGSGVNEQFF. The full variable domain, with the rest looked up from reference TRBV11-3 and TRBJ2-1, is EAGVVQSPRYKIIEKKQPVAFWCNPISGHNTLYWYLQNLGQGPELLIRYENEEAVDDSQLPKDRFSAERLKGVDSTLKIQPAELGDSAVYLCASSHLGSGVNEQFFGPGTRLTVL.